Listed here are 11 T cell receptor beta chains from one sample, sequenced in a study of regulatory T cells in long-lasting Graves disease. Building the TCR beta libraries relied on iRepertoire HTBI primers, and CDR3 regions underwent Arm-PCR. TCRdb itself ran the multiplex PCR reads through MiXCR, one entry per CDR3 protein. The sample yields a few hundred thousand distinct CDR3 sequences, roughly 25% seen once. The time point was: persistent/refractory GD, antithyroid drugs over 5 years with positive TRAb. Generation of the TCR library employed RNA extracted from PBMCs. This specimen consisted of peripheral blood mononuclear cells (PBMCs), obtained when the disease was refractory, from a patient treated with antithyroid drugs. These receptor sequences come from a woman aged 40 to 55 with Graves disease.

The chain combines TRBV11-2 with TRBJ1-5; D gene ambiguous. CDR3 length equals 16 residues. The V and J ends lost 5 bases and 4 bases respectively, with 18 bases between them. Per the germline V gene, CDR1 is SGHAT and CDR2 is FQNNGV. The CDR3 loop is CASSLSDLPRNQPQHF. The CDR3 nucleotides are TGTGCCAGCAGCCTCAGCGACTTGCCAAGGAATCAGCCCCAGCATTTT.

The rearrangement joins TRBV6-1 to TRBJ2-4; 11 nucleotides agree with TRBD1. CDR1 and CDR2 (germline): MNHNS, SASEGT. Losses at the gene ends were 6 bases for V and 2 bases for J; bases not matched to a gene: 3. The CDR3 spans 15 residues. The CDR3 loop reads CASRRDRGSKNIQYF. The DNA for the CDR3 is TGTGCCAGCAGGCGGGACAGGGGGTCCAAAAACATTCAGTACTTC.

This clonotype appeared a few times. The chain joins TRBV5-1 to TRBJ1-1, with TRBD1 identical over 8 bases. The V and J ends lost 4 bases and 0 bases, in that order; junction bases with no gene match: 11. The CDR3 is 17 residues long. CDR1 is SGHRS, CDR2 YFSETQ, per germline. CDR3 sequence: CASSPIRGPGVNTEAFF. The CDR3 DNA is TGCGCCAGCAGCCCAATCAGGGGGCCTGGGGTGAACACTGAAGCTTTCTTT.

CDR3 coding DNA: TGCAGTGCTAGTACCCTAGCGGGAGGCGGCGAGCAGTACTTC. Translation gives CSASTLAGGGEQYF. The rearrangement links TRBV20-1 to TRBJ2-7, with 11 bases that match TRBD2. Germline CDR1 DFQATT, CDR2 SNEGSKA (reference sequence). The CDR3 consists of 14 residues. The V segment lost 3 bases and the J segment 6 bases; nucleotides outside the gene matches: 7.

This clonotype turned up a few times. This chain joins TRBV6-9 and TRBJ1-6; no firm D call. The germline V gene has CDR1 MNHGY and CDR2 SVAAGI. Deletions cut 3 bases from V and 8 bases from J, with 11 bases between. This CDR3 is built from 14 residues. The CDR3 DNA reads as TGTGCCAGCAGTTACGTGACGGAATATTCACCCCTCCACTTT. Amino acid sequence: CASSYVTEYSPLHF.

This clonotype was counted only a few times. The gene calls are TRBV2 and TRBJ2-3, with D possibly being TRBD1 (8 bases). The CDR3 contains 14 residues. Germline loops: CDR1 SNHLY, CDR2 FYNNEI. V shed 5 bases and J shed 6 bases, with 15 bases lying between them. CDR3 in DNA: TGTGCCAGCAGTACCGACAGGGGAGGGGATACGCAGTATTTT. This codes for CASSTDRGGDTQYF. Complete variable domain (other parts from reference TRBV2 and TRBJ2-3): EPEVTQTPSHQVTQMGQEVILRCVPISNHLYFYWYRQILGQKVEFLVSFYNNEISEKSEIFDDQFSVERPDGSNFTLKIRSTKLEDSAMYFCASSTDRGGDTQYFGPGTRLTVL.

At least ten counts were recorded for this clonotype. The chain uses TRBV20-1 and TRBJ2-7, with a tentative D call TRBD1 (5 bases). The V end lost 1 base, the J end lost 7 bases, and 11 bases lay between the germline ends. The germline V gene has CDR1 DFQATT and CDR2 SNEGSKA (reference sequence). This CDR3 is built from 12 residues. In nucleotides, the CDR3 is TGCAGTGCTAGAGGGCGCAGGGATGAGCAGTACTTC. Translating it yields CSARGRRDEQYF.

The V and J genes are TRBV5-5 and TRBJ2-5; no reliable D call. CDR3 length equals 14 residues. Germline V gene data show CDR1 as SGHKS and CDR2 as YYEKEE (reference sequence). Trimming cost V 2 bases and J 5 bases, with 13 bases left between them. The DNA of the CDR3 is TGTGCCAGCAGCTTCTTCAGTCCGGAGGAGACCCAGTACTTC. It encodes CASSFFSPEETQYF.

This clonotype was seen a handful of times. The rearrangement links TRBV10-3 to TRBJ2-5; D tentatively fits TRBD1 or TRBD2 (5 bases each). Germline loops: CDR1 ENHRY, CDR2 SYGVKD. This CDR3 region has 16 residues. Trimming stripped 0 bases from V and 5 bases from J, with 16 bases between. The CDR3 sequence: CAISESGVPKSETQYF. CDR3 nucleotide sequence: TGTGCCATCAGTGAGTCGGGGGTCCCGAAGTCGGAGACCCAGTACTTC.

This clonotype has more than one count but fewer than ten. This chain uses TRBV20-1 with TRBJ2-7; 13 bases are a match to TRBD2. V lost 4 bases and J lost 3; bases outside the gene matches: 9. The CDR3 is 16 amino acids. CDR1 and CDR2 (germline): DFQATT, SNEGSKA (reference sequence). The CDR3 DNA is TGCAGTGCTACGGGACTAGCGGGAACCCCCCTCTACGAGCAGTACTTC. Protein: CSATGLAGTPLYEQYF.

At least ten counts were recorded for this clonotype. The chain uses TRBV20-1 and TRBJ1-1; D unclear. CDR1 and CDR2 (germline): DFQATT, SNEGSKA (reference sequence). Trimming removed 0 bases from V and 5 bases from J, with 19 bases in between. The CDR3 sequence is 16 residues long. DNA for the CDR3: TGCAGTGCTAGAGATGGCCTTAGGAGGTTATCTACTGAAGCTTTCTTT. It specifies CSARDGLRRLSTEAFF.